Here is one T cell receptor (beta chain) with its context. The data are from a study of T-cell reconstitution after alpha-beta-depleted transplantation in children. The CDR3 has 17 amino acids. Germline CDR1 and CDR2: SGHRS and YFSETQ. V was clipped by 3 bases and J by 0 bases, with 15 bases between them. Unique molecular identifiers were incorporated into the prepared TCRbeta library. TCRdb re-derived calls from the PCR reads in MiXCR, one entry per CDR3 protein. The table includes about 310,000 distinct CDR3 sequences, over 20% detected once. This chain uses TRBV5-1 with TRBJ1-4, with D possibly TRBD1 on 5 matching bases. The receptor comes from a male patient aged 10 to 17 who had a stem cell transplant for acute lymphoblastic leukemia, so the T cells may come from the graft donor. Here the sequenced sample was PBMCs, mostly from graft donor cells, taken 180 days after TCRalphabeta/CD19-depleted stem cell transplant. CDR3 coding DNA: TGCGCCAGCAGCTGGGGAAGCGGGGCAACAACTAATGAAAAACTGTTTTTT. Its translation is CASSWGSGATTNEKLFF. The whole variable domain, filled in from reference TRBV5-1 and TRBJ1-4, reads KAGVTQTPRYLIKTRGQQVTLSCSPISGHRSVSWYQQTPGQGLQFLFEYFSETQRNKGNFPGRFSGRQFSNSRSEMNVSTLELGDSALYLCASSWGSGATTNEKLFFGSGTQLSVL.